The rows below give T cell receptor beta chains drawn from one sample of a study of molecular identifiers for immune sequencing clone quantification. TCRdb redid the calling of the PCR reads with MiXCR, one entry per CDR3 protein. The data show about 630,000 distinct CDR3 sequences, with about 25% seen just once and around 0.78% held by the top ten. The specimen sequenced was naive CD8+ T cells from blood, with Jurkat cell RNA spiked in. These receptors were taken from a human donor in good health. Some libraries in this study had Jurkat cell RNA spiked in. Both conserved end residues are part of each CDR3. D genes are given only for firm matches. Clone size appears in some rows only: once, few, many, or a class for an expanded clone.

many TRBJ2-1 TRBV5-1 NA TGCGCCAGCCACCAGGTAGCGAACAATGAGCAGTTCTTC CASHQVANNEQFF
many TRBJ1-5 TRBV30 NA TGTGCCTGGAGTTTAGGGGCCGGGCAGCCCCAGCATTTT CAWSLGAGQPQHF
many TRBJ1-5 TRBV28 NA TGTGCCAGCAGTTCCCGCGACCCGTATCTCCATCAGCCCCAGCATTTT CASSSRDPYLHQPQHF
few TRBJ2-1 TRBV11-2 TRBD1 TGTGCCAGCAGCTTAGAGGGACAGAGCATATACAATGAGCAGTTCTTC CASSLEGQSIYNEQFF
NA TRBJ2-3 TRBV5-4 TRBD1 TGTGCCAGCAGTCCAACAGGGGGCGCCGTTACGCAGTATTTT CASSPTGGAVTQYF
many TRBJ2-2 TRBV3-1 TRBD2 TGTGCCAGCAGCCAGGTAGCGGGAGGCACCGGGGAGCTGTTTTTT CASSQVAGGTGELFF
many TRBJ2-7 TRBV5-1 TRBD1 TGCGCCAGCAGCCACGGACAGGTCGGGTACGAGCAGTACTTC CASSHGQVGYEQYF
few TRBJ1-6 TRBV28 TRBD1 TGTGCCAGCGACGACAGGGACCGTTCACCCCTCCACTTT CASDDRDRSPLHF
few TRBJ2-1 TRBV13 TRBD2 TGTGCCAGCAGCACGGCCGGGACTAGCGCCCACAATGAGCAGTTCTTC CASSTAGTSAHNEQFF
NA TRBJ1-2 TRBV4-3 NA TGCGCCAGCAGCCAAGATTGGACTGCAGCTAACTATGGCTACACCTTC CASSQDWTAANYGYTF
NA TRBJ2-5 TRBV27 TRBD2 TGTGCCAGCAGTCATCAAGCGGGGGGGCAAGAGACCCAGTACTTC CASSHQAGGQETQYF
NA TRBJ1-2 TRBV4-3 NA TGCGCCAGCAGCCAAGGCAGGGGCAGACCCTATGGCTACACCTTC CASSQGRGRPYGYTF
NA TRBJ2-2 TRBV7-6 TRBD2 TGTGCCAGCAGCTTCGCTCTAGCGGGGGTAACCGGGGAGCTGTTTTTT CASSFALAGVTGELFF
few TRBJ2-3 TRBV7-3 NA TGTGCCAGCAGCTCAGTAATTGGGGACACAGATACGCAGTATTTT CASSSVIGDTDTQYF
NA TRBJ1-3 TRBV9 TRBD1 TGTGCCAGCAGCGCGTCCGGGACAGGGGGCTTATCTGGAACCCCCATATATTTT CASSASGTGGLSGTPIYF
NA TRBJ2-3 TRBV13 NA TGTGCCAGCAGGATGAGCGCGGATACGCAGTATTTT CASRMSADTQYF
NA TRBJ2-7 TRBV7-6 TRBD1 TGTGCCAGCAGCTTAGAAGGGGGCAGGTATTTCGAGCAGTACTTC CASSLEGGRYFEQYF
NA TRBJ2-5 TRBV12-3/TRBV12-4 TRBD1 TGTGCCAGCAGCCAAGACAGGGTAGGAGAGACCCAGTACTTC CASSQDRVGETQYF
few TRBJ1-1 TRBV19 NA TGTGCCAGTACCGCCAATGAAGCTTTCTTT CASTANEAFF
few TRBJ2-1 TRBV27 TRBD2 TGTGCCAGCAGTCCCGGGACTAGCGGGCACTACAATGAGCAGTTCTTC CASSPGTSGHYNEQFF
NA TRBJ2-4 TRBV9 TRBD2 TGTGCCAGCAGCGTAGAAACTAGCGGGGTAAACATTCAGTACTTC CASSVETSGVNIQYF
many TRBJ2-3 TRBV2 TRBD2 TGTGCCAGCAGAAACGGGAGGGCCATCACAGATACGCAGTATTTT CASRNGRAITDTQYF
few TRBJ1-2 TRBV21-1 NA TGTGCCAGCAGCAAAAGGCAGGCAGGCTACACCTTC CASSKRQAGYTF
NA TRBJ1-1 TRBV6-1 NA TGTGCCACCAGTGAAGCAGGACAGATGAACACAGAAGCTTTCTTT CATSEAGQMNTEAFF
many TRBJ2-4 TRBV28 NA TGTGCCAGCAACGGACACTTAGCCAAAAACATTCAGTACTTC CASNGHLAKNIQYF
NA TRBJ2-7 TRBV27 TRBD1 TGTGCCAGCAGTGGGACAGGGGTTACAAACTACGAGCAGTACTTC CASSGTGVTNYEQYF
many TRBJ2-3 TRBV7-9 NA TGTGCCAGCCACAGCGGCACTAGCACAGATACGCAGTATTTT CASHSGTSTDTQYF
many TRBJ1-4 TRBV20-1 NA TGCAGTGCTAAAGGGGAGGGGGTGATGGAAAAACTGTTTTTT CSAKGEGVMEKLFF
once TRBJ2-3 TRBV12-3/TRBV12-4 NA TGTGCCAGCAGTTTTGAGAGGGGGTCGGTAACAGATACGCAGTGTTTT CASSFERGSVTDTQCF
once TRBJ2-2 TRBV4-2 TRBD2 TGTGCCAGCAGCCCCCCCCTGACTAGCGGGATGAGCACCGGGGAGCTGTTTTTT CASSPPLTSGMSTGELFF
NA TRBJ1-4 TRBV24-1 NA TGTGCCCCCAGTGATCCCCCCGCGAGTCATGAAAAACTGTTTTTT CAPSDPPASHEKLFF
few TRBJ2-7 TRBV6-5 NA TGTGCCAGCAGTTACCGGACAGACCTCTACGAGCAGTACTTC CASSYRTDLYEQYF
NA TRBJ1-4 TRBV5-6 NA TGTGCCAGCAGCTTGGGTGGCCGCTTTGAAAAACTGTTTTTT CASSLGGRFEKLFF
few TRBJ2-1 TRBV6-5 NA TGTGCCAGCAGTTACTCGCGCCCTAGCTCCTACAATGAGCAGTTCTTC CASSYSRPSSYNEQFF
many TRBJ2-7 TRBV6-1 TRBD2 TGTGCCAGCAGTGACGGACTAGCGGGAGCCTACGAGCAGTACTTC CASSDGLAGAYEQYF
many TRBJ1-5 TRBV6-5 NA TGTGCCAGCAGTCAGGGAAATCAGCCCCAGCATTTT CASSQGNQPQHF
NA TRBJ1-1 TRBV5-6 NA TGTGCCAGCAGCTTGGCCCCAGGGCTGAACACTGAAGCTTTCTTT CASSLAPGLNTEAFF
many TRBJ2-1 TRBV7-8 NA TGTGCCAGCAGCTTAGTTGCAGGCGTGACCTACAATGAGCAGTTCTTC CASSLVAGVTYNEQFF
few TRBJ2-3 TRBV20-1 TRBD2 TGCAGTGCTAGAGGCCTTTTGCGGACTGGCGGGAGGAAGGGACGCACAGATACGCAGTATTTT CSARGLLRTGGRKGRTDTQYF
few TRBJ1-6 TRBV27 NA TGTGCCAGCAGCCCCCGTATGGTAGGGGGCTATAATTCACCCCTCCACTTT CASSPRMVGGYNSPLHF
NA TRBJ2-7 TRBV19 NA TGTGCCAGTAGTCCCACCCAGGGGCCTTCCTACGAGCAGTACTTC CASSPTQGPSYEQYF
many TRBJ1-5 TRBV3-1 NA TGTGCCAGCAGCCCCCCATCAGGGCGGGATAGCAATCAGCCCCAGCATTTT CASSPPSGRDSNQPQHF
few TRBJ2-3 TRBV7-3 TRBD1 TGTGCCAGCAGCTTAGGGACAGTTACCACAGATACGCAGTATTTT CASSLGTVTTDTQYF
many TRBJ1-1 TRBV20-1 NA TGCAGTGCTAGAGAGGGGGCAACTCAAGAAGCTTTCTTT CSAREGATQEAFF
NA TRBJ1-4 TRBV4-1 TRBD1 TGCGCCAGCAGCCAAGGGGGAGGGGGCGCTAATGAAAAACTGTTTTTT CASSQGGGGANEKLFF
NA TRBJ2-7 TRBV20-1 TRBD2 TGCAGTGCTAGACTGCGGGAGGAGAAGTACGAGCAGTACTTC CSARLREEKYEQYF
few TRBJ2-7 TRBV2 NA TGTGCCAGCAGTCCTACCCTAGGGATCGGCGAGCAGTACTTC CASSPTLGIGEQYF
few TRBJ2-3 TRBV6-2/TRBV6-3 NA TGTGCCAGCAGCAGAAGGGTCAGGGTGGGAGATACGCAGTATTTT CASSRRVRVGDTQYF
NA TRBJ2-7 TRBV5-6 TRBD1 TGTGCCAGCAGCGCCGTAGGACAGGGGTACTACGAGCAGTACTTC CASSAVGQGYYEQYF
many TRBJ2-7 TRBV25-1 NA TGTGCCAGCAGTGGCCCCGGGTTCGAGCAGTACTTC CASSGPGFEQYF
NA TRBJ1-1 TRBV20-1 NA TGCAGTGCTAGAGTGGATACTGAAGCTTTCTTT CSARVDTEAFF
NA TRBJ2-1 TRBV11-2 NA TGTGCCGGAGGAGGCCCCGGGGAGCAGTTCTTC CAGGGPGEQFF